This T cell receptor beta chain is drawn from a study of human T cells and chemical hapten exposure. Findings and caveats of the study: Alopecia affecting every donor means their immune response may not match healthy people's. Expanded TCR counts at PT1 went up together with patch test score, a positive correlation. With DPC sensitization, TCRs exceeding 1 in 1000 frequency showed no change.

The time point denotes: patch test 2, 6 weeks after DPC sensitization. As for treatment: therapeutic diphenylcyclopropenone sensitization with weekly scalp DPC. Per the study methods: Per-sample TCR counts ranged from roughly 20,000 to 750,000, median about 90,000. TCRdb reanalysed the RACE reads using MiXCR and keeps one entry per CDR3 protein. The V and J calls come from TCRdb's annotation, not from the publication. The table has 75,000 to 90,000 distinct CDR3 sequences, about 10% seen once. Concerning this clonotype itself: Antigen: not known.

The germline V gene encodes CDR1 SGHRS and CDR2 YFSETQ. Trimming pared 4 bases from V and 4 bases from J, leaving 14 bases between. The CDR3 length is 15 residues. Source: whole blood, taken in connection with sensitization to the hapten diphenylcyclopropenone (DPC). The TCR sequence derives from a woman in her forties or fifties with alopecia areata. Some clones in this sample may be carry-over from other donors' samples. This chain joins TRBV5-1 and TRBJ2-2; D is uncertain. The CDR3 region has the DNA TGCGCCAGCAGCCAATCCAGGTCGGTCACCGGGGAGCTGTTTTTT. It yields the protein CASSQSRSVTGELFF.